These 24 T cell receptor beta chains were sequenced from one sample in a study of early T cells in non-severe SARS-CoV-2 infection. Each CDR3 protein is one row after TCRdb ran MiXCR on the 5' RACE reads. The profile shows under 85,000 distinct CDR3 sequences, about 9.4% of them singletons. Sample: whole blood. All receptors come from an adult who was a healthcare worker with PCR-confirmed SARS-CoV-2 infection or an uninfected control (not recorded which).

A few counts support this clonotype. The rearrangement uses TRBV5-4 and TRBJ1-1; no reliable D call. The CDR3 has 16 residues. V was clipped by 4 bases and J by 0 bases, with 16 bases between them. CDR1 SGHNT and CDR2 YYREEE come from the germline V gene (reference sequence). The CDR3 loop reads CASSPGGGRMNTEAFF. The CDR3 region has the DNA TGTGCCAGCAGCCCCGGAGGAGGGCGGATGAACACTGAAGCTTTCTTT.

The chain employs TRBV27 and TRBJ1-6, with a possible D match to TRBD1 (5 bases). V lost 5 bases and J lost 9, with 11 bases in between. The CDR3 runs to 13 residues. Germline V lookup: CDR1 MNHEY, CDR2 SMNVEV (reference sequence). For the CDR3, the DNA is TGTGCCAGCAGTCCGGGGACCGGTTCACCCCTCCACTTT. Translating gives CASSPGTGSPLHF.

In this sample, this clonotype turned up many times. The V call is TRBV29-1, the J call TRBJ1-6, with unresolved D. Germline V gene sequence: CDR1 SQVTM, CDR2 ANQGSEA. The CDR3 spans 11 residues. V was pared by 6 bases and J by 8 bases, with 8 bases between. DNA of the CDR3: TGCAGCGTCCTACCCGATTCACCCCTCCACTTT. Its translation: CSVLPDSPLHF.

This clonotype was seen many times. The chain uses TRBV12-3 or TRBV12-4 and TRBJ1-3; tentatively, D is TRBD1 (6 bases). CDR3 length: 16 amino acids. The V gene lost 5 bases and the J gene lost 2 bases, with 16 bases spanning the gap. The CDR3 sequence is CASSRPTSGAGNTIYF. The CDR3 nucleotides read TGTGCCAGCAGTCGCCCAACCTCAGGGGCTGGAAACACCATATATTTT.

The chain couples TRBV5-1 to TRBJ2-3; 12 positions match TRBD1. Germline V gene data show CDR1 as SGHRS and CDR2 as YFSETQ. J was trimmed by 6 bases and V by 5 bases; bases with no gene match: 10. The CDR3 consists of 16 residues. The CDR3 reads CASRQTGTGGSDTQYF. CDR3 bases: TGCGCCAGCAGACAAACCGGGACAGGGGGCTCGGATACGCAGTATTTT.

This clonotype was detected only a few times. The genes are TRBV15 and TRBJ1-1; 9 bases match TRBD1. V shed 5 bases, J shed 5 bases, and the junction held 6 bases outside the gene matches. Germline V gene lookup returns CDR1 LNHNV and CDR2 YYDKDF (reference sequence). CDR3 length: 14 amino acids. CDR3 DNA sequence: TGTGCCACCAGCCGGGACAGGGATTCGACTGAAGCTTTCTTT. Translation: CATSRDRDSTEAFF.

The rearrangement links TRBV5-1 to TRBJ2-6; unclear D gene. Germline V gene sequence: CDR1 SGHRS, CDR2 YFSETQ. The CDR3 is 15 residues long. V shed 0 bases and J shed 2 bases, with 6 bases lying between them. The CDR3 region has the DNA TGCGCCAGCAGCTTGGAAAGGGCTGGGGCCAACGTCCTGACTTTC. Amino acids: CASSLERAGANVLTF. The full variable domain, with the rest looked up from reference TRBV5-1 and TRBJ2-6, is KAGVTQTPRYLIKTRGQQVTLSCSPISGHRSVSWYQQTPGQGLQFLFEYFSETQRNKGNFPGRFSGRQFSNSRSEMNVSTLELGDSALYLCASSLERAGANVLTFGAGSRLTVL.

The V gene is TRBV12-5, the J gene TRBJ1-2; D may be TRBD1 (6 bases). There are 15 residues in the CDR3. The ends were cut back, 5 bases at V and 8 bases at J, with 21 bases in the middle. Germline CDR1 LGHNT, CDR2 FRNRAP. The CDR3 here is CASGIDTGYGFGYTF. The CDR3 region has the DNA TGTGCTAGTGGTATTGATACAGGGTATGGTTTCGGCTACACCTTC.

The CDR3 sequence is CASSYGTNYNEQFF. The CDR3 DNA sequence: TGTGCCAGCAGTTACGGGACTAACTACAATGAGCAGTTCTTC. The chain couples TRBV6-5 to TRBJ2-1, with 7 bases fitting TRBD2. CDR1 is MNHEY, CDR2 SVGAGI, per germline. The CDR3 loop spans 14 amino acids. Trimming at V came to 2 bases and at J to 3 bases, leaving 1 base not matched to a gene.

This clonotype was seen ten or more times. J is TRBJ2-2 and V is TRBV6-1, with a weak D call TRBD2 (5 bases). From germline, CDR1 is MNHNS and CDR2 SASEGT. Trimming removed 0 bases at V and 6 bases at J, with 8 bases between. CDR3 length equals 14 residues. The CDR3 coding sequence is TGTGCCAGCAGTGAAGCGAGGGCTCCCGGGGAGCTGTTTTTT. It encodes CASSEARAPGELFF.

This chain joins TRBV11-2 and TRBJ1-3; no reliable D call. CDR1 is SGHAT, CDR2 FQNNGV, per germline. Trimming pared 3 bases from V and 0 bases from J, leaving 9 bases between. The CDR3 runs 15 residues. CDR3 region: CASSFTKASGNTIYF. In nucleotides, the CDR3 is TGTGCCAGCAGCTTTACGAAGGCCTCTGGAAACACCATATATTTT.

The J gene is TRBJ2-2, the V gene TRBV12-3 or TRBV12-4; D gene uncertain. This CDR3 is built from 14 residues. Deletions cut 3 bases from V and 7 bases from J, with 12 bases between. The CDR3 region has the DNA TGTGCCAGCAGTTTGGAGCTATGGGTCGGGGAGCTGTTTTTT. As protein: CASSLELWVGELFF.

This clonotype was detected ten times or more. The V call is TRBV7-2, the J call TRBJ2-7; TRBD2 is a possible D gene (6 bases). The CDR3 sequence is 14 residues long. Deletions cut 1 base from V and 3 bases from J, with 10 bases between. Germline CDR1 reads SGHTA; CDR2 reads FQGNSA. The CDR3 coding sequence is TGTGCCAGCAGCTTAGGAGCGGGCGGCTACGAGCAGTACTTC. The encoded protein is CASSLGAGGYEQYF.

This clonotype was seen only a few times. V and J are TRBV29-1 and TRBJ1-3, with a tentative D call TRBD1 (5 bases). The V end lost 1 base, the J end lost 0 bases, and 7 bases lay between the germline ends. Germline V gives CDR1 SQVTM, CDR2 ANQGSEA. This CDR3 is built from 14 residues. The CDR3 loop reads CSVEGQYSGNTIYF. CDR3 in DNA: TGCAGCGTTGAAGGACAGTACTCTGGAAACACCATATATTTT.

This sequence joins TRBV20-1 and TRBJ2-5, with a weak D call TRBD2 (5 bases). Germline V gene data show CDR1 as DFQATT and CDR2 as SNEGSKA (reference sequence). The ends were cut back, 0 bases at V and 2 bases at J, with 13 bases in the middle. This CDR3 spans 15 amino acids. CDR3 sequence (DNA): TGCAGTGCTAGAGATGGAGGAGAAGTTCAAGAGACCCAGTACTTC. Its translation: CSARDGGEVQETQYF.

CDR3 protein: CASSYWGETQYF. In nucleotides, the CDR3 is TGTGCCAGCAGCTACTGGGGAGAGACCCAGTACTTC. The chain uses TRBV11-2 and TRBJ2-5; D is unclear. CDR1 and CDR2 (germline): SGHAT, FQNNGV. The CDR3 has 12 amino acids. Trimming took off 4 bases at V and 4 bases at J, with 7 bases between the two ends.

V and J are TRBV3-1 and TRBJ2-6, with TRBD1 identical over 7 bases. The CDR3 runs 15 residues. From germline, CDR1 is LGHDT and CDR2 YNNKEL (reference sequence). V lost 4 bases and J lost 4; bases outside the gene matches: 4. Here the CDR3 DNA reads TGTGCCAGCAGCCCGACAGGGTTCGGGGCCAACGTCCTGACTTTC. Amino acid sequence: CASSPTGFGANVLTF.

Many counts were recorded for this clonotype. The chain joins TRBV5-4 to TRBJ2-1, with TRBD2 identical over 13 bases. The V gene's germline CDR1 is SGHNT and CDR2 YYREEE (reference sequence). The CDR3 runs 17 residues. The J segment lost 4 bases and the V segment lost 4 bases, leaving 8 bases of the junction unmatched. The CDR3 DNA follows: TGTGCCAGCAGCCCGGGGACTAGCGGGGTACAATACAATGAGCAGTTCTTC. It yields the protein CASSPGTSGVQYNEQFF.

In this sample, this clonotype turned up a few times. A read error may produce the germline difference seen at one junction end. The gene calls are TRBV18 and TRBJ1-5; 7 nucleotides align to TRBD1. The germline gives CDR1 KGHSH, CDR2 LQKENI. The CDR3 is 13 residues long. CDR3: CVSSPGGNQPQHF. The DNA for the CDR3 is TGTGTCAGCTCACCAGGGGGTAATCAGCCCCAGCATTTT. Variable domain in full (rest from reference TRBV18 and TRBJ1-5): NAGVMQNPRHLVRRRGQEARLRCSPMKGHSHVYWYRQLPEEGLKFMVYLQKENIIDESGMPKERFSAEFPKEGPSILRIQQVVRGDSAAYFCVSSPGGNQPQHFGDGTRLSIL.

At least ten counts were recorded for this clonotype. The chain uses TRBV7-3 and TRBJ2-1; TRBD1 aligns across 9 bases. Trimming at V came to 0 bases and at J to 9 bases, leaving 6 bases not matched to a gene. The CDR3 length is 15 residues. Germline CDR1 is SGHTA and CDR2 is FQGTGA. The CDR3 here is CASSLTGTGSIEQFF. CDR3 bases: TGTGCCAGCAGCTTAACCGGGACAGGGAGTATTGAGCAGTTCTTC.

Turning to this clonotype: This sequence may be a read error, since a much larger clone differs from it by one base. The rearrangement links TRBV7-9 to TRBJ1-3; 9 nucleotides align to TRBD1. The CDR3 sequence is 14 residues long. In germline, CDR1 is SEHNR, CDR2 FQNEAQ (reference sequence). The CDR3 nucleotides are TGTGTCAGCAGCTCCGGGACAGGGATGGACACCATATATTTT. Its protein product is CVSSSGTGMDTIYF.

In this sample, this clonotype turned up many times. This chain uses TRBV9 with TRBJ1-1; TRBD1 aligns across 8 bases. The J segment lost 3 bases and the V segment lost 0 bases, leaving 7 bases of the junction unmatched. CDR1 and CDR2 (germline): SGDLS, YYNGEE. The CDR3 length is 16 residues. The CDR3 bases are TGTGCCAGCAGCGTAGGGACAGGGCTTTGGGACACTGAAGCTTTCTTT. Protein product: CASSVGTGLWDTEAFF. Full variable domain (outside the CDR3, taken from reference TRBV9 and TRBJ1-1): DSGVTQTPKHLITATGQRVTLRCSPRSGDLSVYWYQQSLDQGLQFLIQYYNGEERAKGNILERFSAQQFPDLHSELNLSSLELGDSALYFCASSVGTGLWDTEAFFGQGTRLTVV.

This clonotype was picked up many times. The chain couples TRBV7-2 to TRBJ1-5; TRBD1 might be the D (5 bases). Germline CDR1 is SGHTA and CDR2 is FQGNSA. The germline V and J ends were trimmed by 1 base and 9 bases, with 13 bases remaining between them. This CDR3 is built from 14 residues. The CDR3 bases are TGTGCCAGCAGCTTAGTCATAGGGGTCGGGCCCCAGCATTTT. This codes for CASSLVIGVGPQHF. The variable domain in full, with the rest retrieved from reference TRBV7-2 and TRBJ1-5, is GAGVSQSPSNKVTEKGKDVELRCDPISGHTALYWYRQSLGQGLEFLIYFQGNSAPDKSGLPSDRFSAERTGGSVSTLTIQRTQQEDSAVYLCASSLVIGVGPQHFGDGTRLSIL.

There are many counts of this clonotype. The chain employs TRBV6-2 or TRBV6-3 and TRBJ2-3; no reliable D call. In germline, CDR1 is MNHEY, CDR2 SVGEGT. The CDR3 runs to 12 residues. V dropped 5 bases and J dropped 0 bases, with 3 bases sitting between them. The CDR3 nucleotides read TGTGCCAGCAGTCAAAGCACAGATACGCAGTATTTT. Protein: CASSQSTDTQYF.